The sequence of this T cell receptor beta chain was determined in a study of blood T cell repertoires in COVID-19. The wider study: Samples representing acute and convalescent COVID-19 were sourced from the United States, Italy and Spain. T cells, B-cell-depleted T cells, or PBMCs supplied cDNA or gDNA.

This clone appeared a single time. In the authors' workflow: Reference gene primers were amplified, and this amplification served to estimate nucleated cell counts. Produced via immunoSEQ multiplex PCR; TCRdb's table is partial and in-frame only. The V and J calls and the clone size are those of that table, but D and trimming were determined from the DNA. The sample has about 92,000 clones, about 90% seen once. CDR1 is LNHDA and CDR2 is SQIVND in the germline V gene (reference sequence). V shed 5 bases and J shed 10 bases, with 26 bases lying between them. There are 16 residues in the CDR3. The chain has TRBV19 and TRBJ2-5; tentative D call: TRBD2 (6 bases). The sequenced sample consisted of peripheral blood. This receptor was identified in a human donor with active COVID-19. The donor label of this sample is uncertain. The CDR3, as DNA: TGTGCCAGTAGTGTCGCTAGGGACGGGACGGGGGTGAACCAGTACTTC. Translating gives CASSVARDGTGVNQYF.